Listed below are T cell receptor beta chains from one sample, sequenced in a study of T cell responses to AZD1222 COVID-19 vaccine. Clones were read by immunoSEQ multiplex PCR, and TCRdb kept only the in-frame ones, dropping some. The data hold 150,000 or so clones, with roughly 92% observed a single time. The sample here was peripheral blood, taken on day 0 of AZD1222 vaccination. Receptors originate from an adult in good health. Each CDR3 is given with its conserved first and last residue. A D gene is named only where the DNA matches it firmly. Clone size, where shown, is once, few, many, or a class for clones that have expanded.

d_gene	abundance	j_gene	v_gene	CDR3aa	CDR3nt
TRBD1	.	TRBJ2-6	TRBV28	CASRDRVKAGANVLTF	TGTGCCAGCAGAGACAGGGTGAAGGCTGGGGCCAACGTCCTGACTTTC
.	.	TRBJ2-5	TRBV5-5	CASTSSVPPAETQYF	TGTGCCAGCACATCGTCAGTCCCCCCCGCAGAGACCCAGTACTTC
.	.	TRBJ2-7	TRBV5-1	CASSLGQETDEQYF	TGCGCCAGCAGCTTGGGGCAGGAGACAGACGAGCAGTACTTC
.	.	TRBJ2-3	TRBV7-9	CASRQGPAATDTQYF	TGTGCCAGCAGACAAGGTCCGGCAGCCACAGATACGCAGTATTTT
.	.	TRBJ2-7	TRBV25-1	CASSGRGYEQYF	TGTGCCAGCAGTGGGAGGGGGTACGAGCAGTACTTC
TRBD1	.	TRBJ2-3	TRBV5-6	CASSLWQGVGTDTQYF	TGTGCCAGCAGCTTGTGGCAGGGGGTTGGCACAGATACGCAGTATTTT
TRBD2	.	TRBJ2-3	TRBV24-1	CATSDPTSGGTDTQYF	TGTGCCACCAGTGATCCCACTAGCGGGGGAACAGATACGCAGTATTTT
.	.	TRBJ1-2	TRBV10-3	CAISELDGYTF	TGTGCCATCAGTGAGTTAGATGGCTACACCTTC
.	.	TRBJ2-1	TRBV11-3	CASSPRTVNKSYNEQFF	TGTGCCAGCAGCCCTCGGACAGTAAATAAATCCTACAATGAGCAGTTCTTC
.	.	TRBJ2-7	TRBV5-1	CASGTQDRIYEQYF	TGCGCCAGCGGTACTCAGGACAGAATCTACGAGCAGTACTTC
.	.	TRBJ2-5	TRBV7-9	CASSPSAETQYF	TGTGCCAGCAGCCCCAGCGCGGAGACCCAGTACTTC
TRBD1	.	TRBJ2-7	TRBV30	CAWSYRGQGEQYF	TGTGCCTGGAGTTACAGGGGGCAGGGGGAGCAGTACTTC
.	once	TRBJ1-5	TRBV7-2	CASSLDGSGQPQHF	TGTGCCAGCAGCTTAGACGGAAGCGGCCAGCCCCAGCATTTT
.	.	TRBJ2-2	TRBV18	CASSPNLDTGELFF	TGTGCCAGCTCACCAAACCTTGACACCGGGGAGCTGTTTTTT
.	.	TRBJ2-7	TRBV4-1	CASSQDLTSLVDEQYF	TGCGCCAGCAGCCAAGATCTGACTAGTTTGGTCGACGAGCAGTACTTC